This note documents a single T cell receptor (beta chain) sequence. TCR beta VDJ combinations and CDR3 sequences were profiled from genomic DNA. TCRdb re-analysed the reads in MiXCR, keeping a single row per CDR3 protein. The sample records 150,000 to 200,000 distinct CDR3 sequences, about half being singletons. The authors sequenced patients whose flow cytometry had shown CD8+CD57+ cell expansion. CDR3 length: 15 residues. Germline trimming cut 5 bases from V and 4 bases from J; bases unmatched to any gene: 8. Germline-derived CDR1 and CDR2 are SQVTM and ANQGSEA. The data originate from a study of CD8+CD57+ T cells in acquired aplastic anemia. Across the whole study: Isolated CD4+ and CD8+ cells, once sorted, yielded DNA averaging roughly 3 ug.

The rearrangement joins TRBV29-1 to TRBJ1-5, with TRBD1 matching over 10 bases. This clonotype originated in a human donor with aplastic anemia. The specimen was sorted CD4+, CD8+, or CD8+CD57+ T cells (not recorded which) from PBMCs. CDR3 nucleotides: TGCAGCGTTTGGGGTGGACAGGGGGAAAATCAGCCCCAGCATTTT. Its translation: CSVWGGQGENQPQHF. Combining the CDR3 with reference TRBV29-1 and TRBJ1-5 gives the whole variable domain SAVISQKPSRDICQRGTSLTIQCQVDSQVTMMFWYRQQPGQSLTLIATANQGSEATYESGFVIDKFPISRPNLTFSTLTVSNMSPEDSSIYLCSVWGGQGENQPQHFGDGTRLSIL.